The rows below give T cell receptor beta chains drawn from one sample of a study of beta chain features in type 1 diabetes. The repertoire was sequenced with immunoSEQ multiplex PCR; TCRdb's copy has only in-frame clones and lacks some. The sample holds a few hundred thousand clones, over 8.5% seen once. The sample was central memory CD4+ T cells from blood. The receptors originated from a man aged 25-45 years with type 1 diabetes. CDR3s include the opening cysteine and the closing phenylalanine or tryptophan. The D gene is left open where the match is weak. Some rows have no size entry. The others give once, few or many, or a class for an expanded clone.

J: TRBJ2-6
size: -
D: -
V: TRBV6-1
CDR3: CASSHGGANVLTF

J: TRBJ2-7
size: -
D: -
V: TRBV5-4
CDR3: CASSLARLGPSFSYEQYF

J: TRBJ2-7
size: few
D: -
V: TRBV29-1
CDR3: CSVVTGAHEQYF

J: TRBJ2-7
size: many
D: -
V: TRBV25-1
CDR3: CASKTDGMGYEQYF

J: TRBJ2-1
size: few
D: -
V: TRBV6-5
CDR3: CASSLTGREQFF

J: TRBJ2-2
size: -
D: -
V: TRBV4-3
CDR3: CASQGEANTGELFF

J: TRBJ2-7
size: few
D: -
V: TRBV25-1
CDR3: CASSAIGRDLSYEQYF

J: TRBJ2-7
size: many
D: -
V: TRBV14
CDR3: CASSWGEGTEQYF

J: TRBJ2-1
size: many
D: TRBD1
V: TRBV19
CDR3: CASSRGQYNEQFF

J: TRBJ1-5
size: few
D: -
V: TRBV11-2
CDR3: CASSHSGGRDQPQHF

J: TRBJ2-7
size: few
D: -
V: TRBV7-2
CDR3: CASSGGSSEQYF

J: TRBJ1-1
size: -
D: -
V: TRBV28
CDR3: CASSPSWRRTEAFF

J: TRBJ2-7
size: -
D: TRBD2
V: TRBV10-2
CDR3: CASSRTSGRDEQYF

J: TRBJ2-7
size: few
D: -
V: TRBV28
CDR3: CASSPPGSYEQYF

J: TRBJ2-1
size: few
D: TRBD2
V: TRBV7-2
CDR3: CASSSDTRLAGVYNEQFF

J: TRBJ2-3
size: few
D: TRBD2
V: TRBV11-2
CDR3: CASRTSGTTDTQYF

J: TRBJ1-1
size: -
D: TRBD1
V: TRBV4-2
CDR3: CASSQEGTGSEAFF

J: TRBJ1-3
size: few
D: -
V: TRBV29-1
CDR3: CSVDQRYSGNTIYF

J: TRBJ1-1
size: -
D: TRBD1
V: TRBV2
CDR3: CASRAGGGTEAFF

J: TRBJ1-4
size: few
D: TRBD1
V: TRBV5-1
CDR3: CASSSGTGVEKLFF

J: -
size: few
D: -
V: TRBV6-6
CDR3: CASRWADHYEQYF

J: TRBJ1-2
size: -
D: TRBD1
V: TRBV19
CDR3: CASIGAGGYGYTF

J: TRBJ2-1
size: -
D: -
V: TRBV5-1
CDR3: CASSLGQGHNEQFF

J: TRBJ1-2
size: few
D: -
V: TRBV5-1
CDR3: CASSLQPDLNYGYTF

J: TRBJ1-5
size: -
D: -
V: TRBV4-3
CDR3: CASSQGYGIDRQPQHF

J: TRBJ2-1
size: few
D: TRBD2
V: TRBV18
CDR3: CASSLSGFSYNEQFF

J: TRBJ2-3
size: many
D: -
V: TRBV7-2
CDR3: CASSRGGGDTQYF

J: TRBJ2-7
size: few
D: TRBD1
V: TRBV28
CDR3: CASSLATGTGYREQYF

J: TRBJ2-7
size: -
D: -
V: TRBV27
CDR3: CASSQSRPYEQYF

J: TRBJ2-1
size: few
D: TRBD2
V: TRBV11-2
CDR3: CASSLLREGEFF

J: TRBJ1-1
size: few
D: -
V: TRBV11-2
CDR3: CASSHPRANTEAFF

J: TRBJ2-3
size: -
D: TRBD1
V: TRBV6-5
CDR3: CASSYSGGQGPGTQYF

J: TRBJ2-2
size: -
D: TRBD1
V: TRBV30
CDR3: CAWSVDRETGELFF

J: TRBJ2-7
size: -
D: -
V: TRBV19
CDR3: CASSMFRGSGNYEQYF

J: TRBJ2-3
size: few
D: TRBD1
V: TRBV28
CDR3: CASSRRDRDTDTQYF

J: TRBJ2-7
size: many
D: TRBD2
V: TRBV28
CDR3: CASSTGLAGLYEQYF